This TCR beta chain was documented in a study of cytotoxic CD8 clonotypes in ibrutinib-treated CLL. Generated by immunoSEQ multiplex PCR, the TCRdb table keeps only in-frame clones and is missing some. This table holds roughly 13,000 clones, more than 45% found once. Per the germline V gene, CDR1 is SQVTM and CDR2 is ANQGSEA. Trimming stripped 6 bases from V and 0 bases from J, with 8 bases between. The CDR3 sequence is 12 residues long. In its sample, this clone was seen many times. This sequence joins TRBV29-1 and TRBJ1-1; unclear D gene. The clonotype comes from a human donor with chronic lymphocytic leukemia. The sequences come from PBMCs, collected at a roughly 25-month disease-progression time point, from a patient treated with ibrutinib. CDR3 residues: CSVSPMNTEAFF. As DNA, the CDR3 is TGCAGCGTCTCCCCGATGAACACTGAAGCTTTCTTT.